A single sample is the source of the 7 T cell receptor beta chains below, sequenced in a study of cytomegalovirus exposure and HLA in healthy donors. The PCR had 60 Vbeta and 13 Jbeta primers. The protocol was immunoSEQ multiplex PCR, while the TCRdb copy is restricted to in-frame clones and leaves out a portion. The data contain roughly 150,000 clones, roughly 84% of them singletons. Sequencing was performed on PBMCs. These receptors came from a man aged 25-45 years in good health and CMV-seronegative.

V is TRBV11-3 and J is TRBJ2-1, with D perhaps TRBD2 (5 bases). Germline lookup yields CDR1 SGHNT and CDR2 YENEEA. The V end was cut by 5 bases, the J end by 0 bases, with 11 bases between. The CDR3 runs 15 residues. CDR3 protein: CASSVGLVSYNEQFF. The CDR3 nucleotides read TGTGCCAGCAGCGTAGGACTTGTCTCCTACAATGAGCAGTTCTTC.

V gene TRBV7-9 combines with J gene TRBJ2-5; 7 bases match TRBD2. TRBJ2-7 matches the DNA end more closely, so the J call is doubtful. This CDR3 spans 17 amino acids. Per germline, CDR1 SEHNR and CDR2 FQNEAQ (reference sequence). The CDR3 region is CASSPRVGGDEGYEQYF. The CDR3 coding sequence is TGTGCCAGCAGCCCCCGGGTGGGGGGGGATGAGGGCTACGAGCAGTACTTC.

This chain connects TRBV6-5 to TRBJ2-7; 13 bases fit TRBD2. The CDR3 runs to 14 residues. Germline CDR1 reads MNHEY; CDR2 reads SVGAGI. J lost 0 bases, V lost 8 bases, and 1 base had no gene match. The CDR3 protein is CASGTSGTSYEQYF. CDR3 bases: TGTGCCAGCGGGACTAGCGGGACCTCCTACGAGCAGTACTTC.

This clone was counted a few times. The CDR3 loop reads CAWSKAVTGGTGELFF. CDR3 DNA sequence: TGTGCCTGGAGTAAGGCCGTGACAGGGGGCACCGGGGAGCTGTTTTTT. This chain joins TRBV30 and TRBJ2-2; TRBD1 matches 9 bases. Germline V gene data show CDR1 as GTSNPN and CDR2 as SVGIG (reference sequence). V shed 2 bases, J shed 4 bases, and the junction held 8 bases outside the gene matches. This CDR3 spans 16 amino acids.

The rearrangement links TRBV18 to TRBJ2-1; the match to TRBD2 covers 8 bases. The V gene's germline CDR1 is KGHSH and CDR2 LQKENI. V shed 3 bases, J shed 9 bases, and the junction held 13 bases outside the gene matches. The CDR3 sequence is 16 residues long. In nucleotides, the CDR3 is TGTGCCAGCTCACCTCAAGCGGGAGTTTGGGTCGGTGAGCAGTTCTTC. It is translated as CASSPQAGVWVGEQFF.

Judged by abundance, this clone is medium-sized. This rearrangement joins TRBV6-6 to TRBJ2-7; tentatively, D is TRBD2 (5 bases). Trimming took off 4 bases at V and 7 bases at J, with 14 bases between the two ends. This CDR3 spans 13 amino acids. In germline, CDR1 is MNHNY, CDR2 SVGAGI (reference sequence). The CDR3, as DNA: TGTGCCAGCAGTTTTTCCGAAGCGGAAGAGCAGTACTTC. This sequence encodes CASSFSEAEEQYF.

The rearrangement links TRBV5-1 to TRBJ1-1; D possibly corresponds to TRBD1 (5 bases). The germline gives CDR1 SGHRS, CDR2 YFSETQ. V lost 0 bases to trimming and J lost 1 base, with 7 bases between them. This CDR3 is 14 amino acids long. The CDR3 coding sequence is TGCGCCAGCAGCTTGGTGGGGCAGAACACTGAAGCTTTCTTT. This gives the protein CASSLVGQNTEAFF.